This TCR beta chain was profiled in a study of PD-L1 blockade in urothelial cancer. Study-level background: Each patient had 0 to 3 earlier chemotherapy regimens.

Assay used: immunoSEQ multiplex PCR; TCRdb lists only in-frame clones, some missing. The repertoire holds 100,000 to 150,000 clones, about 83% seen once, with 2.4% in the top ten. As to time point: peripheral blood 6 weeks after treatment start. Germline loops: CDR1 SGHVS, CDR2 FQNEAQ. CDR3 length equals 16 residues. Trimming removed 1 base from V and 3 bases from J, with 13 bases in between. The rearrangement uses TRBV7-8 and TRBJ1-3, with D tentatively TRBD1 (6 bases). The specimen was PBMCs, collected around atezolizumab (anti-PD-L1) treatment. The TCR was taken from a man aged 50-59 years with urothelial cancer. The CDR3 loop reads CASSLEGRGGGNTIYF. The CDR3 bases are TGTGCCAGCAGCTTAGAGGGGCGAGGGGGTGGAAACACCATATATTTT.